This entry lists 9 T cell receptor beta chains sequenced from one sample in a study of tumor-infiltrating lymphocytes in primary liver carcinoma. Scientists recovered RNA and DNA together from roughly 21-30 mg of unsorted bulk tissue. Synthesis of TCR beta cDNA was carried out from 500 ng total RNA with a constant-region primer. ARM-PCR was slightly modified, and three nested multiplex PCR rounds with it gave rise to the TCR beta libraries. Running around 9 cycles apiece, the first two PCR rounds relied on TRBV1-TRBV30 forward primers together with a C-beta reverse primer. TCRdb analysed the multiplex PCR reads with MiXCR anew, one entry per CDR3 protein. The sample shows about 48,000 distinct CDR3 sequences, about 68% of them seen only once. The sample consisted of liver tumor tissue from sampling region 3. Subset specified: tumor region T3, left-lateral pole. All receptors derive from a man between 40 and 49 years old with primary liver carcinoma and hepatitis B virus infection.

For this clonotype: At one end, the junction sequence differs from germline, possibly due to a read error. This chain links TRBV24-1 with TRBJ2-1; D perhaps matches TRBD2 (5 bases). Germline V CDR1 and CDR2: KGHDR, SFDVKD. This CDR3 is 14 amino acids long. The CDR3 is CGTSDLVGIGEQFF. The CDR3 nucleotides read TGTGGCACCAGTGACTTAGTTGGGATCGGGGAGCAATTCTTC.

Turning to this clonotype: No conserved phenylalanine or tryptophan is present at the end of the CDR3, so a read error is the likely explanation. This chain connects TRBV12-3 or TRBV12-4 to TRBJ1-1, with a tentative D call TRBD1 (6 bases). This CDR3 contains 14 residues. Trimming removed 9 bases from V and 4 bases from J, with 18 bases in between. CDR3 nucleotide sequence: TGTGCCAGTAGTCCCCTACAGGGTAGCACTGAAGCTTTCGTT. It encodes CASSPLQGSTEAFV.

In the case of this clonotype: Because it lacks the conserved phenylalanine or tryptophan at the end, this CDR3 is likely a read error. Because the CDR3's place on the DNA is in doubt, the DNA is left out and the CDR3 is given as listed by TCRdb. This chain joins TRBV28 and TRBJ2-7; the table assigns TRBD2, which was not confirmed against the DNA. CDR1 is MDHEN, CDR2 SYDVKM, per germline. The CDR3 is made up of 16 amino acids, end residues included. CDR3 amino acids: CASSSPGGRGRYEEYL.

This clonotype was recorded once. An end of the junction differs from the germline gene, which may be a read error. The CDR3 DNA reads TGCGCCGGCAGCCCAGAAGAGGGTCACGACACCGGGGAGCTGTTTTTT. Protein: CAGSPEEGHDTGELFF. The V and J genes are TRBV4-1 and TRBJ2-2; a weak D match, TRBD2 (5 bases). Germline V gene data show CDR1 as MGHRA and CDR2 as YSYEKL. CDR3 length: 16 amino acids.

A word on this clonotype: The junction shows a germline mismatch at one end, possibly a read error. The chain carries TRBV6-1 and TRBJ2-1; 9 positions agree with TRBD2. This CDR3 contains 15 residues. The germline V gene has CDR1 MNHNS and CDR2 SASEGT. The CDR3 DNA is TGTGTCAGCACCCTAGCGGGATTAACCTACAATGAGCAGTTCTTC. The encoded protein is CVSTLAGLTYNEQFF.

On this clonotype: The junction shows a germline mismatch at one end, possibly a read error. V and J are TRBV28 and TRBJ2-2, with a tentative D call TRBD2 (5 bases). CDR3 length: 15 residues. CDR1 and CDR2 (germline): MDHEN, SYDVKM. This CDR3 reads CASNPPWRRTGELFF. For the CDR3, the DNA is TGTGCCAGCAACCCCCCCTGGAGGCGCACCGGAGAGCTGTTTTTT.

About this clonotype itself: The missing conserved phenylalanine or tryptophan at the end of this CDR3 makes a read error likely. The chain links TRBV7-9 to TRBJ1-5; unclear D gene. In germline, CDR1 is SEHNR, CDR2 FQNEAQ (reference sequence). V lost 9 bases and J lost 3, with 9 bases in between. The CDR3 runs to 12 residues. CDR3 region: CASSPSNQPQHY. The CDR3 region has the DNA TGTGCCAGTAGCCCCTCCAATCAGCCCCAGCATTAT.

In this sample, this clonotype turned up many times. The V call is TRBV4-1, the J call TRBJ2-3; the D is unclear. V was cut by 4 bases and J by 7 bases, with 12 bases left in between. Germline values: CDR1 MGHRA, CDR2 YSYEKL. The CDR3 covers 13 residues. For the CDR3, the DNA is TGCGCCAGCAGCCTACCTGAGATTCATACGCAGTATTTT. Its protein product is CASSLPEIHTQYF.

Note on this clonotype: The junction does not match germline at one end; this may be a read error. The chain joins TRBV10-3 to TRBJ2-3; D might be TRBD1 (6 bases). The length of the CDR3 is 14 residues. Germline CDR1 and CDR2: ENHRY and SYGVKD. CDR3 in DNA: TGTGTCATCAGGACAGAGGGGAAGGGAGATACGCAGTATTTT. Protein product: CVIRTEGKGDTQYF.